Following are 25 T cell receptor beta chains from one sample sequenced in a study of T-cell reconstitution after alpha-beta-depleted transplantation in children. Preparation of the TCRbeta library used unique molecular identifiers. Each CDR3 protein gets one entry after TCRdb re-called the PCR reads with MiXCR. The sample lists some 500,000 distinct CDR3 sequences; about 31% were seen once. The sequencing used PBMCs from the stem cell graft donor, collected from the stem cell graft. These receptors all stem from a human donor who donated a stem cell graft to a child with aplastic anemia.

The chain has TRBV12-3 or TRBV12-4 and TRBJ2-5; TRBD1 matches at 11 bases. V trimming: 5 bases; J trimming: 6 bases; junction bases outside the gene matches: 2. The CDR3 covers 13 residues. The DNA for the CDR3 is TGTGCCAGCAGTAGGACAGGGGGCAAGACCCAGTACTTC. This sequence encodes CASSRTGGKTQYF.

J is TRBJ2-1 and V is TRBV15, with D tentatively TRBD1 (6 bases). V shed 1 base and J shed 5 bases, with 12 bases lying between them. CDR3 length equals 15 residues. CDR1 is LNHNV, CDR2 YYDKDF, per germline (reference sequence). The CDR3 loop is CATSRGLAGDNEQFF. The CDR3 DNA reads TGTGCCACCAGCAGAGGATTAGCAGGGGACAATGAGCAGTTCTTC. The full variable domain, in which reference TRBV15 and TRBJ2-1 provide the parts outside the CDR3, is DAMVIQNPRYQVTQFGKPVTLSCSQTLNHNVMYWYQQKSSQAPKLLFHYYDKDFNNEADTPDNFQSRRPNTSFCFLDIRSPGLGDTAMYLCATSRGLAGDNEQFFGPGTRLTVL.

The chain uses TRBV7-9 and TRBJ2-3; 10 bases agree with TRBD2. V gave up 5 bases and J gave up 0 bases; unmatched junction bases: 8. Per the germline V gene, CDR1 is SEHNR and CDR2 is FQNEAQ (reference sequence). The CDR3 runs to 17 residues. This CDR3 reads CASSTGTSVTSTDTQYF. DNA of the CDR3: TGTGCCAGCAGCACCGGGACTAGCGTTACTAGCACAGATACGCAGTATTTT.

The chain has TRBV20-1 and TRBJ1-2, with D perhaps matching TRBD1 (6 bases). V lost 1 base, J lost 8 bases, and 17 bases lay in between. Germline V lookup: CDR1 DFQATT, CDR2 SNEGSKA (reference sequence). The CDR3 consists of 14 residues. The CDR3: CSARVGGTGAGYTF. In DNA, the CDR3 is TGCAGTGCTAGAGTAGGGGGAACGGGGGCGGGCTACACCTTC.

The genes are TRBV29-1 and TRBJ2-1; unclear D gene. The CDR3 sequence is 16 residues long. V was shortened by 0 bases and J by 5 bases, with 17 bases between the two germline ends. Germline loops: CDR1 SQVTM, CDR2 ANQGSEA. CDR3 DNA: TGCAGCGTTGAAGATGGCTACTTCGGTGTCAACAATGAGCAGTTCTTC. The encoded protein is CSVEDGYFGVNNEQFF.

CDR3 sequence: CASREDSGQRYGYTF. Written as DNA, the CDR3 is TGTGCCAGCCGCGAAGACTCGGGACAGCGCTATGGCTACACCTTC. The V and J genes are TRBV7-2 and TRBJ1-2; the match to TRBD1 covers 7 bases. CDR1 is SGHTA, CDR2 FQGNSA, per germline. The CDR3 covers 15 residues. J gave up 4 bases and V 8 bases, and 13 bases lay outside the gene matches.

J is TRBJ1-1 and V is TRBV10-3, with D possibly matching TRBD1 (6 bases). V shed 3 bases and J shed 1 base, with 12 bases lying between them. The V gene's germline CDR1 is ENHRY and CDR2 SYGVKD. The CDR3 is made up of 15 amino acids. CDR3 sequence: CAISDVGHENTEAFF. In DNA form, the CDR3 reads TGTGCCATCAGTGATGTGGGACACGAGAACACTGAAGCTTTCTTT.

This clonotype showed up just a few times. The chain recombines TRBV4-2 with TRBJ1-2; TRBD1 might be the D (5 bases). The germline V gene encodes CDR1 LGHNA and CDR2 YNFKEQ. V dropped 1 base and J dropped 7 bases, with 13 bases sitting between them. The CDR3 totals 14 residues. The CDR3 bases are TGTGCCAGCAGCCAAGGCGGGGGAATTGCTGGCTACACCTTC. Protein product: CASSQGGGIAGYTF.

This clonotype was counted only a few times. CDR3 amino acids: CSVVTGGASTIYF. Written as DNA, the CDR3 is TGCAGCGTTGTGACAGGGGGCGCGAGCACCATATATTTT. This rearrangement joins TRBV29-1 to TRBJ1-3; 10 bases agree with TRBD1. From germline, CDR1 is SQVTM and CDR2 ANQGSEA. CDR3 length equals 13 residues. V was pared by 4 bases and J by 9 bases, with 6 bases of the junction left unmatched.

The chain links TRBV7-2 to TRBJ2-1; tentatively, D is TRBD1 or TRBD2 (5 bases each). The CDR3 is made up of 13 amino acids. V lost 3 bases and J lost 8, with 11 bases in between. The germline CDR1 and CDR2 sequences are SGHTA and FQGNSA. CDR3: CASSLNMGDEQFF. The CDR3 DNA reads TGTGCCAGCAGCTTGAACATGGGGGATGAGCAGTTCTTC.

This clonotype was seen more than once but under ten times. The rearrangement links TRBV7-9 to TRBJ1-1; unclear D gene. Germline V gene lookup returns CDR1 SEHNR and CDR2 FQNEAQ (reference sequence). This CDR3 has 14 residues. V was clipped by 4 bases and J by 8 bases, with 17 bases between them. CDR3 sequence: CASSSPRDWVEAFF. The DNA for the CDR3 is TGTGCCAGCAGCTCTCCGCGTGATTGGGTCGAAGCTTTCTTT. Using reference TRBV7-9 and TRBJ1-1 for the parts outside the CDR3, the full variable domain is DTGVSQNPRHKITKRGQNVTFRCDPISEHNRLYWYRQTLGQGPEFLTYFQNEAQLEKSRLLSDRFSAERPKGSFSTLEIQRTEQGDSAMYLCASSSPRDWVEAFFGQGTRLTVV.

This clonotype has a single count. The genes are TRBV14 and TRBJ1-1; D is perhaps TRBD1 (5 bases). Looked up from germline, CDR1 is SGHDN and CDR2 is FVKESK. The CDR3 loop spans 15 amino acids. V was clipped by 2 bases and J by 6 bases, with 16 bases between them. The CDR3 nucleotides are TGTGCCAGCAGCCAACAGGGTTTTTCGGGCTCTGAAGCTTTCTTT. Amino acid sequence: CASSQQGFSGSEAFF. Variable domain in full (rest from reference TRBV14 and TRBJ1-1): EAGVTQFPSHSVIEKGQTVTLRCDPISGHDNLYWYRRVMGKEIKFLLHFVKESKQDESGMPNNRFLAERTGGTYSTLKVQPAELEDSGVYFCASSQQGFSGSEAFFGQGTRLTVV.

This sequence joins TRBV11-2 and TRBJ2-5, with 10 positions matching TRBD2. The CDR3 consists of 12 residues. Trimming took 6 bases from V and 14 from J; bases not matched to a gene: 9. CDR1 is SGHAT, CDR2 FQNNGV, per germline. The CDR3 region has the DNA TGTGCCAGCAGTATAGCGGGAGGTTCGGTATACTTC. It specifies CASSIAGGSVYF.

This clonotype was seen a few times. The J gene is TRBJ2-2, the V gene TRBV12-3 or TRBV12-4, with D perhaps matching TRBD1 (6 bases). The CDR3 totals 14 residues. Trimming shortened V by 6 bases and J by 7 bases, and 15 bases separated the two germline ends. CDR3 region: CASSPGQFIGELFF. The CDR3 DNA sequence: TGTGCCAGCAGCCCCGGACAGTTCATCGGGGAGCTGTTTTTT.

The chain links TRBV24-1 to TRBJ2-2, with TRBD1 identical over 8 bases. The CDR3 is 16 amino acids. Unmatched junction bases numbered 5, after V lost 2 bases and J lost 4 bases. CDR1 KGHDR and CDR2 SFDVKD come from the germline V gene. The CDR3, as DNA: TGTGCCACCAGTGATTCCTGGACAGGGACCACCGGGGAGCTGTTTTTT. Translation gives CATSDSWTGTTGELFF.

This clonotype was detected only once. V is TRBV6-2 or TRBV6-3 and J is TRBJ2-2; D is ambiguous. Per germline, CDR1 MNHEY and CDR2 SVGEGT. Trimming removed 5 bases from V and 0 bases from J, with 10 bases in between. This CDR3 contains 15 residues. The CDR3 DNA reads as TGTGCCAGCAGTCTGGCGGAGCCGAACACCGGGGAGCTGTTTTTT. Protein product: CASSLAEPNTGELFF.

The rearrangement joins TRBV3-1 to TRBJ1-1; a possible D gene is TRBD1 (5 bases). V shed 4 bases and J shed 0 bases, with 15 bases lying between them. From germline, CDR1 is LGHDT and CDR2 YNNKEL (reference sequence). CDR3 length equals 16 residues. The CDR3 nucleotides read TGTGCCAGCAGCCGTTCCGACAGACCCCTGAACACTGAAGCTTTCTTT. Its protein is CASSRSDRPLNTEAFF. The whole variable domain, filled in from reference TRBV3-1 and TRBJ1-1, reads DTAVSQTPKYLVTQMGNDKSIKCEQNLGHDTMYWYKQDSKKFLKIMFSYNNKELIINETVPNRFSPKSPDKAHLNLHINSLELGDSAVYFCASSRSDRPLNTEAFFGQGTRLTVV.

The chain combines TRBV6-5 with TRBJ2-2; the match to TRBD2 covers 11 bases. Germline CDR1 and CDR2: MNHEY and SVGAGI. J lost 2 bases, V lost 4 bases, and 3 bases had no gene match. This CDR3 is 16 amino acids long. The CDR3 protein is CASSSTSGKNTGELFF. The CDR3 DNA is TGTGCCAGCAGTTCGACTAGCGGGAAAAACACCGGGGAGCTGTTTTTT.

The CDR3 sequence: CASSLLYGLEASYEQYF. CDR3 nucleotide sequence: TGCGCCAGCAGCTTACTATACGGACTAGAGGCTTCCTACGAGCAGTACTTC. This chain connects TRBV5-1 to TRBJ2-7; TRBD2 aligns across 7 bases. V trimming: 2 bases; J trimming: 1 base; junction bases outside the gene matches: 12. In germline, CDR1 is SGHRS, CDR2 YFSETQ. CDR3 length: 17 amino acids.

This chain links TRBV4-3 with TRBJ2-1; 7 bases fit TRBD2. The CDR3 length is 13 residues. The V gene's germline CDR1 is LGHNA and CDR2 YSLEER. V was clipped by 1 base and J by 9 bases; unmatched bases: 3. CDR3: CASSQGEGGEQFF. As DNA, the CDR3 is TGCGCCAGCAGCCAAGGGGAGGGAGGTGAGCAGTTCTTC.

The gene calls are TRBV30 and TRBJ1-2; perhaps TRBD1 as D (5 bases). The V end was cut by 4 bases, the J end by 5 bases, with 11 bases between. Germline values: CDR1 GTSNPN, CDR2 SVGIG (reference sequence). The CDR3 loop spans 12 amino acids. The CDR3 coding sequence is TGTGCCTGGACCGGGACGGTTTATGGCTACACCTTC. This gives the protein CAWTGTVYGYTF. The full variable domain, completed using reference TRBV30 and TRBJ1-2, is SQTIHQWPATLVQPVGSPLSLECTVEGTSNPNLYWYRQAAGRGLQLLFYSVGIGQISSEVPQNLSASRPQDRQFILSSKKLLLSDSGFYLCAWTGTVYGYTFGSGTRLTVV.

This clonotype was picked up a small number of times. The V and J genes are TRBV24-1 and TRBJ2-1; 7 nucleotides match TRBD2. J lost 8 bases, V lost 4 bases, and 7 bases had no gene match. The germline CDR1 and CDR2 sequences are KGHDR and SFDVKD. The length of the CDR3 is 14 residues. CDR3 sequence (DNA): TGTGCCACCAGTGACAGCGGGACGTCACATGAGCAGTTCTTC. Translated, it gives CATSDSGTSHEQFF.

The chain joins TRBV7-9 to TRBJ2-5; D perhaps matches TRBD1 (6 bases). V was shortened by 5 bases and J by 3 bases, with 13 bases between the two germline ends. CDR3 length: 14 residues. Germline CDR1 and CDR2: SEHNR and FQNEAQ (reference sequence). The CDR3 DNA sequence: TGTGCCAGCAGCGCCCAAAACAGGGAAGAGACCCAGTACTTC. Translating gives CASSAQNREETQYF.

CDR3 sequence: CASSQEGDSNQPQHF. The CDR3 bases are TGTGCCAGCAGCCAAGAGGGGGATAGCAATCAGCCCCAGCATTTT. The rearrangement uses TRBV4-2 and TRBJ1-5; tentative D call: TRBD1 (5 bases). V gave up 0 bases and J gave up 0 bases, with 6 bases separating them. The CDR3 extends over 15 amino acids. CDR1 is LGHNA, CDR2 YNFKEQ, per germline.

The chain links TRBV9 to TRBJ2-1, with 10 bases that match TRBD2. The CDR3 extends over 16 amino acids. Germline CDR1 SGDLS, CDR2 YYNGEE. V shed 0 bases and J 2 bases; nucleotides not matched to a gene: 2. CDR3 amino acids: CASSVGLAGAYNEQFF. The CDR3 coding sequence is TGTGCCAGCAGCGTAGGCCTAGCGGGGGCCTACAATGAGCAGTTCTTC.